The TCR beta chain under discussion was sequenced for a study of T cell responses to AZD1222 COVID-19 vaccine. TCRdb's table, derived via immunoSEQ multiplex PCR, lists solely in-frame clones and lacks some. The repertoire has 150,000 or so clones, 80% to 95% of them found once; the top ten carry over 0.9%. The CDR3 has 15 amino acids. Trimming took off 5 bases at V and 0 bases at J, with 13 bases between the two ends. Germline assignment: CDR1 MNHEY and CDR2 SMNVEV (reference sequence). This specimen was peripheral blood, taken on day 0 of MenACWY control vaccination. This chain connects TRBV27 to TRBJ1-1; D perhaps matches TRBD1 (6 bases). The TCR comes from an adult in good health. The CDR3 region is CASSVNRAMNTEAFF. CDR3 bases: TGTGCCAGCAGTGTTAACAGGGCCATGAACACTGAAGCTTTCTTT.